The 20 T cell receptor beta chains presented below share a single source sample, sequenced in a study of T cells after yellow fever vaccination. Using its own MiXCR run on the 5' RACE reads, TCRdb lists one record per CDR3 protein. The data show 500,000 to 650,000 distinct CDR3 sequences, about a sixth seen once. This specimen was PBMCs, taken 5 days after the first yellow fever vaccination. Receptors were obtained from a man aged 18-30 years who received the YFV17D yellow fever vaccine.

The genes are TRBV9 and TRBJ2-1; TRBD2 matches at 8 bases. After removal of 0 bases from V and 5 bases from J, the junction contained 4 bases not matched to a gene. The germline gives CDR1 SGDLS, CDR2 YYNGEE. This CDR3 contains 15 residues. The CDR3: CASSVGSGANNEQFF. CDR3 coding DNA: TGTGCCAGCAGCGTAGGTAGCGGGGCTAACAATGAGCAGTTCTTC. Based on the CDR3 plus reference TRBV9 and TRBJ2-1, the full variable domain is DSGVTQTPKHLITATGQRVTLRCSPRSGDLSVYWYQQSLDQGLQFLIQYYNGEERAKGNILERFSAQQFPDLHSELNLSSLELGDSALYFCASSVGSGANNEQFFGPGTRLTVL.

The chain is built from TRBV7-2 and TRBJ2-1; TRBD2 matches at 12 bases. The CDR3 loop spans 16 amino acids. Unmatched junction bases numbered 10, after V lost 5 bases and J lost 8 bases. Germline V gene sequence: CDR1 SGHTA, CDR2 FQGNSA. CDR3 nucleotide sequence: TGTGCCAGCAGCCGAGGTGCTAGCGGGGGGGCGGATGAGCAGTTCTTC. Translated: CASSRGASGGADEQFF.

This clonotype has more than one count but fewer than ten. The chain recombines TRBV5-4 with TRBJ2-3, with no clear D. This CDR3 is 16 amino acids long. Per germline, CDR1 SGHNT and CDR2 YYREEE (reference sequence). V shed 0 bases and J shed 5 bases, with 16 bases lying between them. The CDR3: CASSLGPNPVKDTQYF. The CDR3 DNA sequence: TGTGCCAGCAGCTTGGGCCCTAATCCGGTCAAAGATACGCAGTATTTT.

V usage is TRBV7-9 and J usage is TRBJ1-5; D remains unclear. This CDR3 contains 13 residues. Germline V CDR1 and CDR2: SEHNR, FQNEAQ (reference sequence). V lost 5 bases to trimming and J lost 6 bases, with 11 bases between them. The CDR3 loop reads CASSPNKGQPQHF. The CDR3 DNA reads TGTGCCAGCAGCCCAAACAAGGGTCAGCCCCAGCATTTT.

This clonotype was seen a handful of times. CDR3 coding DNA: TGCGCCAGCAGCCCCGCCAGCGGGGGTGAAAAACTGTTTTTT. This sequence encodes CASSPASGGEKLFF. The V and J genes are TRBV4-1 and TRBJ1-4; D possibly corresponds to TRBD1 (5 bases). V was shortened by 4 bases and J by 7 bases, with 13 bases between the two germline ends. CDR1 and CDR2 from the germline V gene are MGHRA and YSYEKL. This CDR3 is built from 14 residues.

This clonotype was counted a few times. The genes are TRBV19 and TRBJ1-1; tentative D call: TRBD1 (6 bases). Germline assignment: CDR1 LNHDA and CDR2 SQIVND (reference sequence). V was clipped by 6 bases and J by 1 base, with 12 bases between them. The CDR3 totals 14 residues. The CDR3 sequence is CASRRQVENTEAFF. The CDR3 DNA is TGTGCCAGTAGGAGACAGGTCGAGAACACTGAAGCTTTCTTT.

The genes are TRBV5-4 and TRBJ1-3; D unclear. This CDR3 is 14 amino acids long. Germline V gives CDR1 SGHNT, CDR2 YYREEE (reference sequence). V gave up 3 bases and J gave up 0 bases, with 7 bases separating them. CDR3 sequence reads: CASSSSNSGNTIYF. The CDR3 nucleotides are TGTGCCAGCAGCTCGTCGAACTCTGGAAACACCATATATTTT. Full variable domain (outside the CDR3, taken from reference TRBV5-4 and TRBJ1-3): ETGVTQSPTHLIKTRGQQVTLRCSSQSGHNTVSWYQQALGQGPQFIFQYYREEENGRGNFPPRFSGLQFPNYSSELNVNALELDDSALYLCASSSSNSGNTIYFGEGSWLTVV.

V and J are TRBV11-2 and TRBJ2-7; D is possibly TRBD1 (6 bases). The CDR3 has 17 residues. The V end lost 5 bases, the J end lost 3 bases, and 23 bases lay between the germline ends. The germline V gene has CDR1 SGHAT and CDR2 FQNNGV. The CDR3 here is CASSQYQRGHLIYEQYF. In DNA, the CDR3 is TGTGCCAGCAGCCAATACCAGAGGGGACATTTGATCTACGAGCAGTACTTC.

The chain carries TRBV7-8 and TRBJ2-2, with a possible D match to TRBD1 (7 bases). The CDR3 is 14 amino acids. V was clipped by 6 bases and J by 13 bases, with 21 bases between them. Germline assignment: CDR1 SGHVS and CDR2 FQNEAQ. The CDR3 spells CASSQMEGADRLFF. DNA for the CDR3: TGTGCCAGCAGTCAAATGGAGGGGGCCGATAGGCTGTTTTTT.

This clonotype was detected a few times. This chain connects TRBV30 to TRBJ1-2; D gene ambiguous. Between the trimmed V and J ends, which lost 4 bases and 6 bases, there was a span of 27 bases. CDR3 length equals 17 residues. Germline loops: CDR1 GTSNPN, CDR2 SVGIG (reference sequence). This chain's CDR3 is CAWIIWASGERAHGYTF. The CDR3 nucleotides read TGTGCCTGGATTATATGGGCATCGGGTGAAAGGGCCCATGGCTACACCTTC.

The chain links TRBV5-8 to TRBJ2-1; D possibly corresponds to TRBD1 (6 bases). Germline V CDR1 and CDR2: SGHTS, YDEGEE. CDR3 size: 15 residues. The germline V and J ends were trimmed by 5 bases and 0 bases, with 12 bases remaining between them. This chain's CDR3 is CASRIGQSSYNEQFF. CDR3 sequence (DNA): TGTGCCAGCAGAATAGGACAGAGCTCCTACAATGAGCAGTTCTTC.

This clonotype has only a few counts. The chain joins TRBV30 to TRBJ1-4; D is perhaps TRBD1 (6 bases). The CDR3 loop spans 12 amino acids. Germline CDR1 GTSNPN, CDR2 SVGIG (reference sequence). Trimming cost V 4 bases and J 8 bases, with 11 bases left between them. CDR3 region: CAWTGAEEKLFF. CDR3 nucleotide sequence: TGTGCCTGGACAGGGGCCGAGGAAAAACTGTTTTTT.

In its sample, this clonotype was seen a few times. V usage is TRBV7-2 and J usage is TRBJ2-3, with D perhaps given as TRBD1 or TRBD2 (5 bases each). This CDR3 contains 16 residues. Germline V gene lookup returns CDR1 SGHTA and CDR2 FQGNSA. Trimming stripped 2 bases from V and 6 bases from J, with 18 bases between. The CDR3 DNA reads TGTGCCAGCAGCTTATCGAGCAGAGGGGCCGGGGATACGCAGTATTTT. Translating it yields CASSLSSRGAGDTQYF.

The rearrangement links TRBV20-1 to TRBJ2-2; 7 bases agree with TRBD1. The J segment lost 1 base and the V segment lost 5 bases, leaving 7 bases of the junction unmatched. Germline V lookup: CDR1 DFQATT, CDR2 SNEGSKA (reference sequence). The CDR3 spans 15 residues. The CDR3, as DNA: TGCAGTGCTCGGTCGGGACAGATGAACACCGGGGAGCTGTTTTTT. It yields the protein CSARSGQMNTGELFF.

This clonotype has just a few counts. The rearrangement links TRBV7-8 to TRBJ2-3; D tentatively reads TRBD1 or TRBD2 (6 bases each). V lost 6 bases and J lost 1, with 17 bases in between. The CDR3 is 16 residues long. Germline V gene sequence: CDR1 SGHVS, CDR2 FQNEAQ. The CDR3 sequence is CASRFRGGPGTDTQYF. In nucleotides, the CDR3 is TGTGCCAGCAGATTCCGAGGGGGGCCGGGCACAGATACGCAGTATTTT.

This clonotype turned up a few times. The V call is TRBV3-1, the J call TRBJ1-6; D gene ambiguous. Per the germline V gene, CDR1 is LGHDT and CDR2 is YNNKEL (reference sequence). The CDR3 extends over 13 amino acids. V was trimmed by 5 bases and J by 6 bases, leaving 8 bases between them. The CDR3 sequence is CASSAGLNSPLHF. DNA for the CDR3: TGTGCCAGCAGCGCGGGCCTTAATTCACCCCTCCACTTT.

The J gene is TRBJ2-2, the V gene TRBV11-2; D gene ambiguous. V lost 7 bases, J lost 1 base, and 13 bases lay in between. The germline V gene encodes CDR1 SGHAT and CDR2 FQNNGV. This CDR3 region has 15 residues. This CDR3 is CASTPLRMNTGELFF. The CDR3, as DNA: TGTGCCAGCACCCCCCTCAGGATGAACACCGGGGAGCTGTTTTTT.

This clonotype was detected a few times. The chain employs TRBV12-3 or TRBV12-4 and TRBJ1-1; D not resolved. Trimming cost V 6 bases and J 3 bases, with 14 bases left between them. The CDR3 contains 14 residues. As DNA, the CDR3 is TGTGCCAGCAGCCTTGACGGAGGATACACTGAAGCTTTCTTT. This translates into CASSLDGGYTEAFF.

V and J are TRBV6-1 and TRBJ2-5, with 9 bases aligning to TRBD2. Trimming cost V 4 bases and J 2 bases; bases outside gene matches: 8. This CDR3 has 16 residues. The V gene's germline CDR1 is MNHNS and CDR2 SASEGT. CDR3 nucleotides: TGTGCCAGCAGTGGGTGGGTCGGACTAGCGCAAGAGACCCAGTACTTC. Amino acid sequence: CASSGWVGLAQETQYF.

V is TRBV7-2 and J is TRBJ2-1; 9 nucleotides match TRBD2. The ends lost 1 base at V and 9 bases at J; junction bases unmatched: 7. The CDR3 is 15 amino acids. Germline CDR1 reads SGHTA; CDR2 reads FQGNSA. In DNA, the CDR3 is TGTGCCAGCAGCTTAGTGGCGGGGGGGCAAGGTGAGCAGTTCTTC. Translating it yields CASSLVAGGQGEQFF.